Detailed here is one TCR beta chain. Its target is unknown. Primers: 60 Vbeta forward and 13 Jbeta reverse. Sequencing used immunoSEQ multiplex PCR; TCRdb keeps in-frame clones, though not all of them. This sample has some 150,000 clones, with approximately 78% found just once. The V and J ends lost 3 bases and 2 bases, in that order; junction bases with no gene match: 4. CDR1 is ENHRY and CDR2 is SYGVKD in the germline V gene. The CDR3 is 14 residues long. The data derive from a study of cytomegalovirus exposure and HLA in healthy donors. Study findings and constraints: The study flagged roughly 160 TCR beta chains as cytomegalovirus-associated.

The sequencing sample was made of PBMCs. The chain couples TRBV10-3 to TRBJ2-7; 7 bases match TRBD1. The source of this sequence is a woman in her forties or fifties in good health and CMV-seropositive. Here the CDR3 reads CAISDRQGPYEQYF. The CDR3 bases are TGTGCCATCAGTGACAGACAGGGTCCCTACGAGCAGTACTTC.